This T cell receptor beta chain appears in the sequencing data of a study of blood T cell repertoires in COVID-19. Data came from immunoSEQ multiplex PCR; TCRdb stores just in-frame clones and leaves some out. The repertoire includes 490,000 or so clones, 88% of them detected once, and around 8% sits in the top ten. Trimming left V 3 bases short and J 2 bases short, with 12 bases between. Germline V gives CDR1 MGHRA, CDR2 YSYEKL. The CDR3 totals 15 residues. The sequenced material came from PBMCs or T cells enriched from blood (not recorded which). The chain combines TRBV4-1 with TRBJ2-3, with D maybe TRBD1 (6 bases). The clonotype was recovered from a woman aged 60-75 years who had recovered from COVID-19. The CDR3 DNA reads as TGCGCCAGCAGCCACCGGGACACATCCACAGATACGCAGTATTTT. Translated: CASSHRDTSTDTQYF.